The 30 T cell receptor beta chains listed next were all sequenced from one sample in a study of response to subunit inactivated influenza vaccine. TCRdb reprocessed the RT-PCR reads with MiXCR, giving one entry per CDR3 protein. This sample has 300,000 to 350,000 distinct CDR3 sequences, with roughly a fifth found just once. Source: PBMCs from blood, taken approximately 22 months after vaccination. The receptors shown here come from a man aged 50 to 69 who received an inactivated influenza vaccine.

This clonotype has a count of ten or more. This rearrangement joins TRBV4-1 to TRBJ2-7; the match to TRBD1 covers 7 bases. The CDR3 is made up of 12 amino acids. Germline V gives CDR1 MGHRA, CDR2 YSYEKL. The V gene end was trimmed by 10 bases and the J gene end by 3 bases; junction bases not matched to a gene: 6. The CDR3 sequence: CATRGGGYEQYF. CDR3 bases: TGCGCCACCAGAGGGGGCGGCTACGAGCAGTACTTC.

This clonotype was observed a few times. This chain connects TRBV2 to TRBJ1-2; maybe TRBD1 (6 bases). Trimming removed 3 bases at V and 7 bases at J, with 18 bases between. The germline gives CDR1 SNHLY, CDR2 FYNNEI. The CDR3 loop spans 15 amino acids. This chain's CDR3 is CASSEGRSGGSGYTF. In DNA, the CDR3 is TGTGCCAGCAGTGAGGGACGCTCGGGGGGCTCTGGCTACACCTTC.

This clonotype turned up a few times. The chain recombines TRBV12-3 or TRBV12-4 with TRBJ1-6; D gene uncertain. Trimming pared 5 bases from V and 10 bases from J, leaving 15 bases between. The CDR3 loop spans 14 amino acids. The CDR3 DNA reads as TGTGCCAGCAGTCCCGGAGGACGGCGGTCACCCCTCCACTTT. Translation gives CASSPGGRRSPLHF.

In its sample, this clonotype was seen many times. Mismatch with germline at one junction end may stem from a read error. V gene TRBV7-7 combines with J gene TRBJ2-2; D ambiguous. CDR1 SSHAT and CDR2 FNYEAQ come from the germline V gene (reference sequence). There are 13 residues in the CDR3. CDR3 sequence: CASSSTNTGELFF. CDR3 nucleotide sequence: TGTGCTAGCAGTTCGACGAACACCGGGGAGCTGTTTTTT.

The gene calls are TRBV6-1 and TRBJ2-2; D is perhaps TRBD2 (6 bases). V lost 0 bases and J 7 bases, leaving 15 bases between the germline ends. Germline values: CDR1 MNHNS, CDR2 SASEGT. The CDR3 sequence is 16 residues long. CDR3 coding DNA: TGTGCCAGCAGTGAAGCATTACGGGAGAGTGGCGGGGAGCTGTTTTTT. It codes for CASSEALRESGGELFF.

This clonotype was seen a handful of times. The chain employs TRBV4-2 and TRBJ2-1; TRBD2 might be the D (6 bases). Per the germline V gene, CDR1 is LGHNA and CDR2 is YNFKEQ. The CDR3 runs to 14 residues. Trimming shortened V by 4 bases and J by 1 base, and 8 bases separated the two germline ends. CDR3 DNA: TGTGCCAGCAGCCGGGGAGGATCCTACAATGAGCAGTTCTTC. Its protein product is CASSRGGSYNEQFF.

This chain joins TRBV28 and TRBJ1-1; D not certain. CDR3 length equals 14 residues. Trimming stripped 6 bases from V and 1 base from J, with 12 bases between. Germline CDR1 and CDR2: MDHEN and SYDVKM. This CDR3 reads CASRRTHRNTEAFF. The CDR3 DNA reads TGTGCCAGCAGACGGACGCACAGGAACACTGAAGCTTTCTTT. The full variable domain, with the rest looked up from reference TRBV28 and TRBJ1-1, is DVKVTQSSRYLVKRTGEKVFLECVQDMDHENMFWYRQDPGLGLRLIYFSYDVKMKEKGDIPEGYSVSREKKERFSLILESASTNQTSMYLCASRRTHRNTEAFFGQGTRLTVV.

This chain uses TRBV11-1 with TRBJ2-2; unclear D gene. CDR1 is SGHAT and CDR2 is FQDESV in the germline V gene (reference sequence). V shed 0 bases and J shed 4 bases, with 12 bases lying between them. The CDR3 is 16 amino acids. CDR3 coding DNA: TGTGCCAGCAGCTTAGCGTGGGCATACCCCACCGGGGAGCTGTTTTTT. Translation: CASSLAWAYPTGELFF.

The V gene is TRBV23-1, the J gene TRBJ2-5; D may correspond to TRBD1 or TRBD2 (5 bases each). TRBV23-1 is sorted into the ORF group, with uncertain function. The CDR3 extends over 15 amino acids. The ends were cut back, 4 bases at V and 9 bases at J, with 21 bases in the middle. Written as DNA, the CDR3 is TGCGCCAGCAGTCCCCACGACCAGGGTGTGGGGGCCCAGTACTTC. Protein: CASSPHDQGVGAQYF.

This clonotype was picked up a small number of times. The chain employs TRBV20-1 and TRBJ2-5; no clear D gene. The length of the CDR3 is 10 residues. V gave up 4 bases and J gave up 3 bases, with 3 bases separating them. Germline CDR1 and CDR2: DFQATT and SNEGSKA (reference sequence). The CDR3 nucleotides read TGCAGTGCTAAAGAAGAGACCCAGTACTTC. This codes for CSAKEETQYF.

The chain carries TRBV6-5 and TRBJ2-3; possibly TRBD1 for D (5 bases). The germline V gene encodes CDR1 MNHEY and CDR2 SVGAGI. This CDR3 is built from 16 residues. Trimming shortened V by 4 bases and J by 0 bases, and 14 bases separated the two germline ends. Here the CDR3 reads CASSLRQSASTDTQYF. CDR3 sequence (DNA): TGTGCCAGCAGTTTAAGACAGTCCGCTAGCACAGATACGCAGTATTTT.

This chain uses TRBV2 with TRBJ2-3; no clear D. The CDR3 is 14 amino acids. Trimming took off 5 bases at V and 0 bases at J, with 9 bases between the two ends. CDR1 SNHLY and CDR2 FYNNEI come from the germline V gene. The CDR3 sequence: CASSYLTSTDTQYF. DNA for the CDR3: TGTGCCAGCAGTTATTTAACTAGCACAGATACGCAGTATTTT.

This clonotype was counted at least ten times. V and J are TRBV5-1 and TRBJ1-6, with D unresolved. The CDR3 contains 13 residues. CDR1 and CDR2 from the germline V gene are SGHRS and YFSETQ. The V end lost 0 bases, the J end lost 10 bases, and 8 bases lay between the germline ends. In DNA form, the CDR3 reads TGCGCCAGCAGCTTGGGTGGAGGGTCACCCCTCCACTTT. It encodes CASSLGGGSPLHF. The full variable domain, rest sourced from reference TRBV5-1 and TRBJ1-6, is KAGVTQTPRYLIKTRGQQVTLSCSPISGHRSVSWYQQTPGQGLQFLFEYFSETQRNKGNFPGRFSGRQFSNSRSEMNVSTLELGDSALYLCASSLGGGSPLHFGNGTRLTVT.

DNA for the CDR3: TGTGCCAGGGGCCAATTTCCACTACAATCTCGACAGGGTAGATTAGTCTCTGGGGCCAACGTCCTGACTTTC. It codes for CARGQFPLQSRQGRLVSGANVLTF. The chain is built from TRBV14 and TRBJ2-6; 7 nucleotides line up with TRBD1. Germline CDR1 is SGHDN and CDR2 is FVKESK. The length of the CDR3 is 24 residues. Trimming cost V 9 bases and J 0 bases; bases outside gene matches: 32.

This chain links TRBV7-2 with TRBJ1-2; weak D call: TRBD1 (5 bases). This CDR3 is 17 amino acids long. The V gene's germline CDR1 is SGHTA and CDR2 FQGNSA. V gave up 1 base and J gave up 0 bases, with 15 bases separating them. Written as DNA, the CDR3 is TGTGCCAGCAGCTTAGTGGCAGGGCACGAAGCTAACTATGGCTACACCTTC. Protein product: CASSLVAGHEANYGYTF.

This chain's CDR3 is CASAQSTEAFF. CDR3 in DNA: TGTGCCAGCGCTCAGAGCACTGAAGCTTTCTTT. This chain uses TRBV6-2 or TRBV6-3 with TRBJ1-1; D gene ambiguous. This CDR3 is built from 11 residues. Trimming pared 8 bases from V and 4 bases from J, leaving 8 bases between. The germline CDR1 and CDR2 sequences are MNHEY and SVGEGT.

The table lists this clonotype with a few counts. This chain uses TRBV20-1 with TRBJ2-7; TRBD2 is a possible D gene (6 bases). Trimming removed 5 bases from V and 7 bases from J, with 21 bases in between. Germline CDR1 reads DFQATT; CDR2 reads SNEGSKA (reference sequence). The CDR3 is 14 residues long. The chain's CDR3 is CSAPHGGAAGEQYF. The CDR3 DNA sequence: TGCAGTGCTCCCCACGGGGGAGCGGCCGGAGAGCAGTACTTC.

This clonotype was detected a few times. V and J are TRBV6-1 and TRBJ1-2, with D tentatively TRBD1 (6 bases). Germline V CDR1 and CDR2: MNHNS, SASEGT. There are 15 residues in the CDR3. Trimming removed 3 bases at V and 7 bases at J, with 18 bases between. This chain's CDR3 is CASSEDVAGEFGYTF. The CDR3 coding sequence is TGTGCCAGCAGTGAGGATGTAGCAGGGGAATTTGGCTACACCTTC.

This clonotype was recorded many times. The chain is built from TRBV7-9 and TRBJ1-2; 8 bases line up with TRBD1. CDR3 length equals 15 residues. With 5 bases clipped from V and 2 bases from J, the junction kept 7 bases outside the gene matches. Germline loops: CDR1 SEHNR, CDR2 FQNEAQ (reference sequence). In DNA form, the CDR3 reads TGTGCCAGCAGCCCAGGGGGCGCATTAAACTATGGCTACACCTTC. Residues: CASSPGGALNYGYTF.

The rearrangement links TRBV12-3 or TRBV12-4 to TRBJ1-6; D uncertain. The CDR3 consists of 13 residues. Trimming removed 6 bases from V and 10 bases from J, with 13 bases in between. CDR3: CASSRAIDSPLHF. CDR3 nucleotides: TGTGCCAGCAGCCGGGCCATTGACTCACCCCTCCACTTT.

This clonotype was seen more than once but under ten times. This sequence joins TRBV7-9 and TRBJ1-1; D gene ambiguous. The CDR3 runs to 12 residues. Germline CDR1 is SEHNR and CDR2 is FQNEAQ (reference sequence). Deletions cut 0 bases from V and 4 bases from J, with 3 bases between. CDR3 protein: CASSLASTEAFF. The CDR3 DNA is TGTGCCAGCAGCTTAGCCAGCACTGAAGCTTTCTTT.

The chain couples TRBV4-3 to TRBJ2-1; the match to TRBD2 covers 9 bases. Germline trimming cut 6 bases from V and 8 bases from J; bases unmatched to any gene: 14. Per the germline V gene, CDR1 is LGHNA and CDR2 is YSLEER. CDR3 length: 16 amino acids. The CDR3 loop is CASRFAGGPNSHEQFF. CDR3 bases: TGCGCCAGCAGGTTTGCGGGGGGGCCCAACTCACATGAGCAGTTCTTC.

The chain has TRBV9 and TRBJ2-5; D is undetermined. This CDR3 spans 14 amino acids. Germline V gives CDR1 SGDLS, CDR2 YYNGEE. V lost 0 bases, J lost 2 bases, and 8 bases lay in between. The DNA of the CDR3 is TGTGCCAGCAGCGTAGGTACTATTCAAGAGACCCAGTACTTC. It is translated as CASSVGTIQETQYF.

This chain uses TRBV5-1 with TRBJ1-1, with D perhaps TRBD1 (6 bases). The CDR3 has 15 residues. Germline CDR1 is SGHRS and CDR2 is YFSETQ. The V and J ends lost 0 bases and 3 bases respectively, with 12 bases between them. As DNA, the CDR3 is TGCGCCAGCAGCTTGGCCATCGAGGGGGACACTGAAGCTTTCTTT. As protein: CASSLAIEGDTEAFF.

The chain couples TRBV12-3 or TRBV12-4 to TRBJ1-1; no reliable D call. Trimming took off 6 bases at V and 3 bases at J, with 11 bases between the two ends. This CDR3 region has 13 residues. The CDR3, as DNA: TGTGCCAGCAGGGCGGCGGGCCACACTGAAGCTTTCTTT. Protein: CASRAAGHTEAFF.

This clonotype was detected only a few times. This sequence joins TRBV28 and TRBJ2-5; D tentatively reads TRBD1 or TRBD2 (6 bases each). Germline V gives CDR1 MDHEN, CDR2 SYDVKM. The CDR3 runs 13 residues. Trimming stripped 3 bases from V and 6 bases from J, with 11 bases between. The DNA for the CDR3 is TGTGCCAGCAGTTTTAGTGGGGGGCAGACCCAGTACTTC. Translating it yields CASSFSGGQTQYF.

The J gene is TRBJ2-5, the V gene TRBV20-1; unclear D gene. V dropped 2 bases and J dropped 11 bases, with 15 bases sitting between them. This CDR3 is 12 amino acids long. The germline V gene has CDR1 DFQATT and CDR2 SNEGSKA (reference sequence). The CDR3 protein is CSARLLGYDQYF. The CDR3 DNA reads TGCAGTGCTAGACTATTGGGGTACGATCAGTACTTC.

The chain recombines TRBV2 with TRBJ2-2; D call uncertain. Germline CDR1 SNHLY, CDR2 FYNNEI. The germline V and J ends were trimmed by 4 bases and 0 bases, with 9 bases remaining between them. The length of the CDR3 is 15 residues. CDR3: CASSVLHPNTGELFF. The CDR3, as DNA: TGTGCCAGCAGTGTTTTACACCCGAACACCGGGGAGCTGTTTTTT.

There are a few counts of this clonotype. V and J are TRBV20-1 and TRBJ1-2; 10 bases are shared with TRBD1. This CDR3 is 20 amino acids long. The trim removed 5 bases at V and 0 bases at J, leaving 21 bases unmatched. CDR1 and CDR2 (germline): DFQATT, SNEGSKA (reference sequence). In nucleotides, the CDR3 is TGCAGTGCTCATGGACAGGGGGAGGTTCGCACATTTTTAGCTAACTATGGCTACACCTTC. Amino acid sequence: CSAHGQGEVRTFLANYGYTF.

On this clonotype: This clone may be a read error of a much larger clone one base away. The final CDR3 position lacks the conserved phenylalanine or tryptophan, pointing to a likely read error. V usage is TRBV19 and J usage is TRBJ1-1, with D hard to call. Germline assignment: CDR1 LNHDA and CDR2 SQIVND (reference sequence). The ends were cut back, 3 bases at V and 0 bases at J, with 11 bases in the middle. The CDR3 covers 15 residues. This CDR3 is CASSIRAEMNTEAFL. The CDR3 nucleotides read TGTGCCAGTAGTATTAGGGCAGAGATGAACACTGAAGCTTTCTTA.